This is a list of T cell receptor beta chains from one sample in a study of T cells after posttransplantation cyclophosphamide. Assay: immunoSEQ multiplex PCR; the TCRdb copy retains only in-frame clones and omits some. The table lists over 3,000 clones, 69% of them singletons. The sample was CD8+ T cells sorted from PBMCs, taken 950 to 1,200 days after allogeneic stem cell transplant with posttransplant cyclophosphamide. The receptors were sampled from a female patient aged 40-50 years who received an allogeneic stem cell transplant from a related donor, was CMV-positive, and had no GVHD. Some of the T cells may derive from the graft donor. Each CDR3 is given with its conserved first and last residue. The D gene is left open where the match is weak. Only some rows state a clone size, as once, few, many or a class for expanded clones.

D: .
V: TRBV9
size: .
J: TRBJ2-7
DNA: TGTGCCTTTATTTTCAGGCAGAAGACGGCATACGAGCAGTACTTC
CDR3: CAFIFRQKTAYEQYF

D: TRBD1
V: TRBV6-5
size: .
J: TRBJ2-7
DNA: TGTGCCAGCAGTTACGGGGGACAGGGGTACGAGCAGTACTTC
CDR3: CASSYGGQGYEQYF

D: TRBD1
V: TRBV9
size: .
J: TRBJ2-7
DNA: TGTGCCTGCTGTTTCGAACAGGGGACGGCCTACGAGCAGTACTTC
CDR3: CACCFEQGTAYEQYF

D: .
V: TRBV5-4
size: .
J: TRBJ2-7
DNA: TGTGCCAGCAGCCTCAATCAGGGGTACGAGCAGTACTTC
CDR3: CASSLNQGYEQYF

D: .
V: TRBV10-3
size: .
J: TRBJ1-1
DNA: TGTGCCATCAGTGAGTCAAGACAAATGAACACTGAAGCTTTCTTT
CDR3: CAISESRQMNTEAFF

D: TRBD1
V: TRBV28
size: .
J: TRBJ1-5
DNA: TGTGCCAGCAGTGGGGGACAGGGCAATCAGCCCCAGCATTTT
CDR3: CASSGGQGNQPQHF

D: TRBD2
V: TRBV5-1
size: .
J: TRBJ2-7
DNA: TGCGCCAGCAGCTTGGTCCCAGCGGGGGTGAACGAGCAGTACTTC
CDR3: CASSLVPAGVNEQYF

D: .
V: TRBV5-1
size: .
J: TRBJ1-3
DNA: TGCGCCAGCAGCTTGGCACGGGGCTCTGGAAACACCATATATTTT
CDR3: CASSLARGSGNTIYF

D: .
V: TRBV9
size: .
J: TRBJ2-7
DNA: TGTGCCAGCAGCGTGAGTGCGGGATCCTACGAGCAGTACTTC
CDR3: CASSVSAGSYEQYF

D: .
V: TRBV27
size: .
J: TRBJ1-6
DNA: TGTGCCAGCAGTGTCGGGACAACGAACAATTCACCCCTCCACTTT
CDR3: CASSVGTTNNSPLHF

D: TRBD1
V: TRBV9
size: .
J: TRBJ2-7
DNA: TGTGCCAGCAGCATCAAACAGGGGACGGCATACGAGCAGTACTTC
CDR3: CASSIKQGTAYEQYF

D: TRBD1
V: TRBV15
size: once
J: TRBJ2-7
DNA: TGTGCCACCAGTATATACAGGGGGCCCTCCTACGAGCAGTACTTC
CDR3: CATSIYRGPSYEQYF

D: .
V: TRBV10-3
size: few
J: TRBJ1-4
DNA: TGTGCCATCAGTGAGGGACGGGGTGAAAAACTGTTTTTT
CDR3: CAISEGRGEKLFF

D: .
V: TRBV10-3
size: .
J: TRBJ2-7
DNA: TGTGCCATCAGTGACTCGACAGGCCTGAGAGGGTACGAGCAGTACTTC
CDR3: CAISDSTGLRGYEQYF

D: .
V: TRBV13
size: few
J: TRBJ2-5
DNA: TGCGCCAGCAGCAAGGACAGTCAAGAGACCCAGTACTTC
CDR3: CASSKDSQETQYF

D: TRBD2
V: TRBV7-9
size: .
J: TRBJ2-7
DNA: TGTGCCAGCGGGGCGGGGGGATCCTACGAGCAGTACTTC
CDR3: CASGAGGSYEQYF

D: TRBD1
V: TRBV6-1
size: .
J: TRBJ1-6
DNA: TGTGCCAGCAGTGACATGGGACAGCACTATTCACCCCTCCACTTT
CDR3: CASSDMGQHYSPLHF

D: .
V: TRBV9
size: .
J: TRBJ1-3
DNA: TGTGCCAGCAGCTCCGCGGGGGCTTACTCTGGAAACACCATATATTTT
CDR3: CASSSAGAYSGNTIYF

D: .
V: TRBV9
size: few
J: TRBJ2-7
DNA: TGTGCCTGTTTTTTCAAGCAGGGGACGGCATACGAGCAGTACTTC
CDR3: CACFFKQGTAYEQYF

D: .
V: TRBV9
size: .
J: TRBJ2-7
DNA: TGTGTCAGCATCTTCGGGCAGGGGACGGCCTACGAGCAGTACTTC
CDR3: CVSIFGQGTAYEQYF

D: TRBD1
V: TRBV10-3
size: .
J: TRBJ2-1
DNA: TGTGCCATCAGTGACCCCGGGACAGGGTCCGATGAGCAGTTCTTC
CDR3: CAISDPGTGSDEQFF

D: TRBD1
V: TRBV5-6
size: .
J: TRBJ2-5
DNA: TGTGCCAGCAGCTTGGGGACAGGGATTGCCAAAGAGACCCAGTACTTC
CDR3: CASSLGTGIAKETQYF

D: TRBD1
V: TRBV7-6
size: .
J: TRBJ2-7
DNA: TGTGCCAGCAGCTTAAAACACGGGACAGGGGGCTTCTACGAGCAGTACTTC
CDR3: CASSLKHGTGGFYEQYF

D: .
V: TRBV7-6
size: .
J: TRBJ1-1
DNA: TGTGCCAGCGCCGATGGGGGGGCGGGCACTGAAGCTTTCTTT
CDR3: CASADGGAGTEAFF

D: TRBD2
V: TRBV5-1
size: .
J: TRBJ2-5
DNA: TGCGCCAGCAGGATCCGGGAGGTCCAAGAGACCCAGTACTTC
CDR3: CASRIREVQETQYF

D: TRBD1
V: TRBV6-1
size: .
J: TRBJ1-5
DNA: TGTGCCAGCAGAAAGACAGGGCGCAATCAGCCCCAGCATTTT
CDR3: CASRKTGRNQPQHF

D: .
V: TRBV9
size: .
J: TRBJ2-7
DNA: TGTGCCAGTAGTTTCAAACAGGAGACGGCCTACGAGCAGTACTTC
CDR3: CASSFKQETAYEQYF

D: .
V: TRBV19
size: .
J: TRBJ2-7
DNA: TGTGCCAGTAGCGAGCGGTCCTACGAGCAGTACTTC
CDR3: CASSERSYEQYF

D: .
V: TRBV14
size: .
J: TRBJ1-2
DNA: TGTGCCAGCAGCCAGATCGAAGCCTATGGCTACACCTTC
CDR3: CASSQIEAYGYTF

D: .
V: TRBV11-3
size: .
J: TRBJ2-6
DNA: TGTGCCAGCAGCCCTCAGGGACTGCCCGGGGCCAACGTCCTGACTTTC
CDR3: CASSPQGLPGANVLTF

D: .
V: TRBV2
size: .
J: TRBJ2-2
DNA: TGTGCCAGCAGTGAAGCCAAGGGGGCCGGGGAGCTGTTTTTT
CDR3: CASSEAKGAGELFF

D: TRBD1
V: TRBV6-1
size: .
J: TRBJ1-2
DNA: TGTGCCAGCAGTGAAGCCTACCGGGACAGAAGCAACTATGGCTACACCTTC
CDR3: CASSEAYRDRSNYGYTF

D: TRBD2
V: TRBV7-6
size: .
J: TRBJ2-3
DNA: TGTGCCAGCAGCTTAGGATTCAGCGGGGGGGTCACAGATACGCAGTATTTT
CDR3: CASSLGFSGGVTDTQYF

D: TRBD1
V: TRBV15
size: .
J: TRBJ1-6
DNA: TGTGCCACCAGCAGGGGACAGGCGAACTCCCCCCTCCACTTT
CDR3: CATSRGQANSPLHF

D: TRBD1
V: TRBV4-1
size: .
J: TRBJ2-7
DNA: TGCGCCAGCAGCCAAGTCTACAGGGGTTCCTACGAGCAGTACTTC
CDR3: CASSQVYRGSYEQYF

D: .
V: TRBV28
size: few
J: TRBJ2-3
DNA: TGTGCCAGCAGTTTTGTTCTAGGCACAGATACGCAGTATTTT
CDR3: CASSFVLGTDTQYF

D: TRBD2
V: TRBV7-3
size: .
J: TRBJ2-1
DNA: TGTGCCAGCAGCCCGGGGGGCAATGAGCAGTTCTTC
CDR3: CASSPGGNEQFF

D: .
V: TRBV21-1
size: .
J: TRBJ1-1
DNA: TGTGCCAGCAGCAAATGGGGGGGGACTGAAGCTTTCTTT
CDR3: CASSKWGGTEAFF

D: TRBD1
V: TRBV11-3
size: .
J: TRBJ2-7
DNA: TGTGCCAGCAGCTCCGACAGGGTTAACTCCTACGAGCAGTACTTC
CDR3: CASSSDRVNSYEQYF

D: TRBD1
V: TRBV9
size: .
J: TRBJ2-3
DNA: TGTGCCAGCGATACCGGGACAGGGGTTTCCACAGATACGCAGTATTTT
CDR3: CASDTGTGVSTDTQYF

D: .
V: TRBV2
size: .
J: TRBJ1-4
DNA: TGTGCCAGCAGTGAAAGGTTTAGGCGTGGGCAGGGCAATGAAAAACTGTTTTTT
CDR3: CASSERFRRGQGNEKLFF

D: .
V: TRBV4-3
size: .
J: TRBJ1-4
DNA: TGCGCCAGCAGCCAAGATGGGGCGGGGACGTTAAGCGATGAAAAACTGTTTTTT
CDR3: CASSQDGAGTLSDEKLFF

D: .
V: TRBV19
size: .
J: TRBJ1-1
DNA: TGTGCCAGTAGTATTCGGCAGGGTCATAGTTTTTACACTGAAGCTTTCTTT
CDR3: CASSIRQGHSFYTEAFF

D: TRBD1
V: TRBV6-7
size: .
J: TRBJ1-5
DNA: TGTGCCAGCAGAAGGGGACAGAACGATCTCAATCAGCCCCAGCATTTT
CDR3: CASRRGQNDLNQPQHF

D: .
V: TRBV9
size: .
J: TRBJ2-7
DNA: TGTGCCAGCATTTTCAGGCAGGGGACGGCATACGAGCAGTACTTC
CDR3: CASIFRQGTAYEQYF

D: .
V: TRBV6-1
size: .
J: TRBJ1-2
DNA: TGTGCCAGCAGTGTCGACAAAAAAGACGGCTACACCTTC
CDR3: CASSVDKKDGYTF

D: .
V: TRBV5-1
size: .
J: TRBJ1-2
DNA: TGCGCCAGCAGCTTGGCCTGGTCAGGTGACGTTGATGGCTACACCTTC
CDR3: CASSLAWSGDVDGYTF

D: .
V: TRBV11-2
size: few
J: TRBJ2-7
DNA: TGTGCCAGCAGCTTAATCCTGTCCGGTCCCTACGAGCAGTACTTC
CDR3: CASSLILSGPYEQYF

D: TRBD1
V: TRBV9
size: few
J: TRBJ2-7
DNA: TGTGCCTGCTTTTTCAGACAGGGGACGGCCTACGAGCAGTACTTC
CDR3: CACFFRQGTAYEQYF

D: TRBD1
V: TRBV19
size: .
J: TRBJ2-2
DNA: TGTGCCAGTAGTTCACGGACAGGAGCGAACACCGGGGAGCTGTTTTTT
CDR3: CASSSRTGANTGELFF

D: TRBD1
V: TRBV5-1
size: .
J: TRBJ2-1
DNA: TGCGCCAGCAGCTTGTCCCAGGGGGCGGTTGGGGAGCAGTTCTTC
CDR3: CASSLSQGAVGEQFF

D: .
V: TRBV21-1
size: .
J: TRBJ2-7
DNA: TGTGCCAGCAACCCGACAGGAGACGTCTACGAGCAGTACTTC
CDR3: CASNPTGDVYEQYF

D: .
V: TRBV9
size: .
J: TRBJ2-7
DNA: TGTGCCTTCTTTTTCAAACAGGAGACGGCATACGAGCAGTACTTC
CDR3: CAFFFKQETAYEQYF